This is a list of T cell receptor beta chains from one sample in a study of regulatory T cells in long-lasting Graves disease. TCRdb reprocessed the multiplex PCR reads via MiXCR and lists one record per CDR3 protein. The repertoire has some 250,000 distinct CDR3 sequences, around 18% of them found once; the top ten carry 12% to 15%. These same data were also listed under a study on T cells in Graves' hyperthyroidism and ophthalmopathy.

The sample consisted of peripheral blood mononuclear cells (PBMCs), taken at new diagnosis, from a patient treated with antithyroid drugs. Receptor source: a woman aged 25 to 39 with Graves disease. The CDR3 runs from the conserved cysteine through the conserved F or W. Fields, in order: D gene, J gene, CDR3 length, V gene, clone size, CDR3 DNA, CDR3 protein. The D gene is left open where the match is weak. Not every row has a clone size; where given, it reads once, few, many or a size class.

D: -
J: TRBJ2-2
length: 13
V: TRBV4-2
size: many
DNA: TGTGCCAGCAGCCGGGGGGAGTTAGGGGAGCTGTTTTTT
CDR3: CASSRGELGELFF

D: -
J: TRBJ1-2
length: 11
V: TRBV6-9
size: many
DNA: TGTGCCAGCAGTTACTCCCAGGAGCTCACCTTC
CDR3: CASSYSQELTF

D: -
J: TRBJ2-6
length: 19
V: TRBV12-5
size: few
DNA: TGTGCTAGTGGTTTGGTACTCGGGACCGGATCTGAGGGGGCCAACGTCCTGACTTTC
CDR3: CASGLVLGTGSEGANVLTF

D: -
J: TRBJ1-1
length: 13
V: TRBV7-9
size: many
DNA: TGTGCCAGCAGCTTTCTTATACACACTGAAGCTTTCTTT
CDR3: CASSFLIHTEAFF

D: -
J: TRBJ2-7
length: 11
V: TRBV12-3/TRBV12-4
size: many
DNA: TGTGCCAGCTGCAGCACCTACGAGCAGTACTTC
CDR3: CASCSTYEQYF

D: -
J: TRBJ1-3
length: 18
V: TRBV6-1
size: -
DNA: TGTGCCTGCAGCCTGCCCGTTACCGGGACCATGGGAGGAAACACCATATATTTT
CDR3: CACSLPVTGTMGGNTIYF

D: -
J: TRBJ2-2
length: 12
V: TRBV20-1
size: -
DNA: TGCGGTGCTAGAGACCCCACCGGGGAGCTGTTTTTT
CDR3: CGARDPTGELFF

D: -
J: TRBJ2-7
length: 13
V: TRBV11-1
size: many
DNA: TGTGCCAGCAGCCGTCTCGGCGGTGCCGAGCAGTACTTC
CDR3: CASSRLGGAEQYF

D: TRBD1
J: TRBJ2-3
length: 17
V: TRBV5-1
size: many
DNA: TGCGCCAGCAGCTTGGGGTACGGGACAGGGGGCCCGAATACGCAGTATTTT
CDR3: CASSLGYGTGGPNTQYF

D: TRBD1
J: TRBJ1-1
length: 13
V: TRBV18
size: -
DNA: TGTGCCAGCTCGCCAGACAGGGACCTTGAAGCTTTCTTT
CDR3: CASSPDRDLEAFF

D: -
J: TRBJ1-5
length: 18
V: TRBV5-6
size: many
DNA: TGTGCCAGCAGCTTGTTTCGCCCCGCGGGAGCACCTGATCAGCCCCAGCATTTT
CDR3: CASSLFRPAGAPDQPQHF

D: -
J: TRBJ1-2
length: 13
V: TRBV2
size: many
DNA: TGTGCCAGCAGTGGGGCAGGGGACTATGGCTACACCTTC
CDR3: CASSGAGDYGYTF

D: -
J: TRBJ1-2
length: 14
V: TRBV15
size: many
DNA: TGTGCCACCAGCAGACCCCGGCCAAGCTATGGCTACACCTTC
CDR3: CATSRPRPSYGYTF

D: -
J: TRBJ1-4
length: 13
V: TRBV9
size: many
DNA: TGTGCCAGCAGCGACAGGACTAATGAAAAACTGTTTTTT
CDR3: CASSDRTNEKLFF

D: -
J: TRBJ1-2
length: 14
V: TRBV6-1
size: many
DNA: TGTGCCAGCAGCAAACAACAGGCCTCCTATGGCTACACCTTC
CDR3: CASSKQQASYGYTF

D: -
J: TRBJ1-5
length: 15
V: TRBV6-2/TRBV6-3
size: many
DNA: TGTGCCAGCAGTGAACATTACGGGAGCAATCAGCCCCAGCATTTT
CDR3: CASSEHYGSNQPQHF

D: TRBD2
J: TRBJ2-2
length: 15
V: TRBV29-1
size: -
DNA: TGCAGCGTTGGGCTAGCGGGGGCGAACACCGGGGAGCTGTTTTTT
CDR3: CSVGLAGANTGELFF

D: TRBD2
J: TRBJ2-3
length: 15
V: TRBV6-1
size: -
DNA: TGTGCCAGCGGCCTAGCGGGGGGTGACACAGATACGCAGTATTTT
CDR3: CASGLAGGDTDTQYF

D: TRBD2
J: TRBJ2-5
length: 13
V: TRBV20-1
size: many
DNA: TGCAGTGCTAGGACCCGGGGGGGGGAGACCCAGTACTTC
CDR3: CSARTRGGETQYF

D: TRBD2
J: TRBJ2-1
length: 16
V: TRBV11-2
size: -
DNA: TGTGCCAGCAGCCCCAGGACTAGCGGGTTTGCGGGTGAGCAGTTCTTC
CDR3: CASSPRTSGFAGEQFF

D: -
J: TRBJ1-6
length: 14
V: TRBV20-1
size: many
DNA: TGCAGTGCTAGGAAAGATAGGGGGGATTCACCCCTCCACTTT
CDR3: CSARKDRGDSPLHF

D: -
J: TRBJ1-5
length: 14
V: TRBV18
size: many
DNA: TGTGCCAGCTCCCCGGCACAGAACAATCAGCCCCAGCATTTT
CDR3: CASSPAQNNQPQHF

D: TRBD1
J: TRBJ2-5
length: 13
V: TRBV7-2
size: -
DNA: TGTGCCAGCAGCTCCGGACAGGCCGAGACCCAGTACTTC
CDR3: CASSSGQAETQYF

D: -
J: TRBJ1-3
length: 14
V: TRBV10-2
size: many
DNA: TGCGCCAGCAGTGAGTGGGGGTCTGGAAACACCATATATTTT
CDR3: CASSEWGSGNTIYF

D: TRBD1
J: TRBJ1-2
length: 14
V: TRBV14
size: many
DNA: TGTGCCAGCAGCCAAAGTATACAGGGGTCTGGCTACACCTTC
CDR3: CASSQSIQGSGYTF

D: TRBD2
J: TRBJ2-5
length: 15
V: TRBV7-9
size: many
DNA: TGTGCCAGCCTCTCGACTAGCGGGGCAGGAGAGACCCAGTACTTC
CDR3: CASLSTSGAGETQYF

D: -
J: TRBJ1-2
length: 14
V: TRBV7-8
size: many
DNA: TGTGCCAGCAGCTTAGGATCAAACAGCTATGGCTACACCTTC
CDR3: CASSLGSNSYGYTF

D: -
J: TRBJ1-4
length: 15
V: TRBV11-2
size: many
DNA: TGTGCCAGCAGCTTAGAACCGGGTGCGGTGGCGAAACTGTTTTTT
CDR3: CASSLEPGAVAKLFF

D: -
J: TRBJ2-5
length: 12
V: TRBV7-9
size: many
DNA: TGTGCCATCCTCCTGGGGCAAGAGACCCAGTACTTC
CDR3: CAILLGQETQYF

D: TRBD1
J: TRBJ1-2
length: 16
V: TRBV19
size: few
DNA: TGTGCCAGTAGGGAACAGGGGGCCCGCGGTAATGGGGGCTACACCTTC
CDR3: CASREQGARGNGGYTF

D: TRBD1
J: TRBJ1-4
length: 12
V: TRBV20-1
size: many
DNA: TGCAGTGTAGGACAGGGAGGGGAAAAACTGTTTTTT
CDR3: CSVGQGGEKLFF

D: -
J: TRBJ2-5
length: 12
V: TRBV7-9
size: many
DNA: TGTGCCAGCAGCCAAGAAGGATCAACCCAGTACTTC
CDR3: CASSQEGSTQYF

D: -
J: TRBJ1-1
length: 14
V: TRBV3-1
size: many
DNA: TGTGCCAGCAGTCTCAGGGATTTAGGAACTGAAGCTTTCTTT
CDR3: CASSLRDLGTEAFF

D: -
J: TRBJ2-5
length: 17
V: TRBV12-3/TRBV12-4
size: many
DNA: TGTGCCAGCAGTTTAGCGTCTCAGCTCCTTAGAGGGGAGACCCAGTACTTC
CDR3: CASSLASQLLRGETQYF

D: TRBD2
J: TRBJ2-3
length: 19
V: TRBV2
size: many
DNA: TGTGCCAGCAGTGAAAATAGACTAGCGGGGGGCAACCGTATGAATACGCAGTATTTT
CDR3: CASSENRLAGGNRMNTQYF

D: -
J: TRBJ1-5
length: 13
V: TRBV27
size: many
DNA: TGTGCCAGCAGTTTTAGAAGGAGTCAGCCCCAGCATTTT
CDR3: CASSFRRSQPQHF

D: -
J: TRBJ2-1
length: 14
V: TRBV7-2
size: many
DNA: TGTGCCAGCAGCTTTACCGCCTCCTACAATGAGCAGTTCTTC
CDR3: CASSFTASYNEQFF

D: TRBD2
J: TRBJ2-7
length: 18
V: TRBV6-1
size: many
DNA: TGTGCCAGCAGTGATTTCCCACCTGGAGCGGGGGGTAGCTACGAGCAGTACTTC
CDR3: CASSDFPPGAGGSYEQYF

D: -
J: TRBJ2-7
length: 13
V: TRBV6-1
size: many
DNA: TGTGCCAGCAGCGACTCTTCAGGGGACGAGCAGTACTTC
CDR3: CASSDSSGDEQYF

D: -
J: TRBJ1-5
length: 15
V: TRBV7-9
size: -
DNA: TGTGCCAGCAGCCAAGAACCAGCTAGCAATCAGCCCCAGCATTTT
CDR3: CASSQEPASNQPQHF

D: TRBD1
J: TRBJ1-6
length: 14
V: TRBV2
size: many
DNA: TGTGCCAGCAGCGGGGACAGAGATCGGTCACCCCTCCACTTT
CDR3: CASSGDRDRSPLHF